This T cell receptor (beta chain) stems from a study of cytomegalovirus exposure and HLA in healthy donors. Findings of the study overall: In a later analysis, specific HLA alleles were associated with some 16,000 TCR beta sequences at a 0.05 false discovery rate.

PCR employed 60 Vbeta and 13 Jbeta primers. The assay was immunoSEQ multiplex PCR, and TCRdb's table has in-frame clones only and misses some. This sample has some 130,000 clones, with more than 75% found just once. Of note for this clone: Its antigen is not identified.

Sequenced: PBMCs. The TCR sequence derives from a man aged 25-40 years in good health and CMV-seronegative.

The CDR3 protein is CASREVGGVRTEAFF. The CDR3 DNA is TGTGCCAGCAGAGAGGTAGGGGGGGTAAGAACTGAAGCTTTCTTT. The rearrangement joins TRBV6-1 to TRBJ1-1; tentative D call: TRBD1 (6 bases). CDR3 length: 15 residues. Trimming left V 6 bases short and J 5 bases short, with 19 bases between. Per the germline V gene, CDR1 is MNHNS and CDR2 is SASEGT.